This T cell receptor beta chain was sequenced in a study of neurological immune-mediated disorders. Findings of the study overall: Private repertoires in all groups were suggested by the finding that expanded clones across subjects shared no CDR3 amino acid sequences.

As concerns this clonotype: Its antigen is not known. This may come from a read error, since a much larger clone is one base off.

MiXCR, applied by TCRdb to the 5' RACE reads, yields one record per CDR3 protein. The sample comprises 46,000 or so distinct CDR3 sequences, 10% of which are singletons, and around 20% rests with the top ten. Per germline, CDR1 SGHKS and CDR2 YYEKEE (reference sequence). The CDR3 runs to 13 residues. The TCR originated in a woman aged 40-49 years with HTLV-1-associated myelopathy (HAM/TSP). V usage is TRBV5-5 and J usage is TRBJ1-1; weak D call: TRBD1 (5 bases). Sequencing was performed on PBMCs. The CDR3 DNA reads TGTGCCAGCTGCCTGGGGGTGAACACTGTAGCTTTCTTT. It codes for CASCLGVNTVAFF.